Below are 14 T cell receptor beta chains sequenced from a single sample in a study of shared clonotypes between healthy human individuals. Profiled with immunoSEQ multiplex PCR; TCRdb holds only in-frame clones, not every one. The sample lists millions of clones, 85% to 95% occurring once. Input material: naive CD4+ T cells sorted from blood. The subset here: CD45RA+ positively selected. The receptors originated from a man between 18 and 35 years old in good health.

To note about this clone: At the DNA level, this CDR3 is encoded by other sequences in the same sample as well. CDR3 sequence: CASSPVLNTEAFF. CDR3 sequence (DNA): TGTGCCAGCTCTCCCGTCCTGAACACTGAAGCTTTCTTT. The V and J genes are TRBV18 and TRBJ1-1; the D is unclear. The CDR3 consists of 13 residues. In germline, CDR1 is KGHSH, CDR2 LQKENI. Trimming took off 6 bases at V and 0 bases at J, with 8 bases between the two ends.

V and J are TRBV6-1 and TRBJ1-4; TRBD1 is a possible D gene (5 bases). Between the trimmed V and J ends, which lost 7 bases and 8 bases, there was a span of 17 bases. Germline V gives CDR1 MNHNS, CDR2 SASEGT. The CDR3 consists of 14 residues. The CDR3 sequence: CASKGGAEGEKLFF. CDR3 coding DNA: TGTGCCAGCAAGGGAGGGGCGGAGGGGGAAAAACTGTTTTTT.

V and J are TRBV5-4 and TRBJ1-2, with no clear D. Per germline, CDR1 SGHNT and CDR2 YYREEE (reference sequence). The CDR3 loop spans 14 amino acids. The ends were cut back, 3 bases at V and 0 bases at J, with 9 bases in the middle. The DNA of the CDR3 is TGTGCCAGCAGCTGGGATGTAGCTAACTATGGCTACACCTTC. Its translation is CASSWDVANYGYTF.

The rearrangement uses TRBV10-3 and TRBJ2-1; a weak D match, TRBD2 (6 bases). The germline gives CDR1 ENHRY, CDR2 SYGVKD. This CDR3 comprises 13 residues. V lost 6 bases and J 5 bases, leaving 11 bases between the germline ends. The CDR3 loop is CAIRFGSNNEQFF. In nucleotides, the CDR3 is TGTGCCATCAGATTCGGGAGTAACAATGAGCAGTTCTTC.

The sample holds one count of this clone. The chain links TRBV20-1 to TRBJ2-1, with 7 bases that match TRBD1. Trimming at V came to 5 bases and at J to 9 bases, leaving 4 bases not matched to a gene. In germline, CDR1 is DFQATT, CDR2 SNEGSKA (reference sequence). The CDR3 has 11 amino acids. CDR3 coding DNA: TGCAGTGCTGGAGGACAGGTTGAGCAGTTCTTC. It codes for CSAGGQVEQFF.

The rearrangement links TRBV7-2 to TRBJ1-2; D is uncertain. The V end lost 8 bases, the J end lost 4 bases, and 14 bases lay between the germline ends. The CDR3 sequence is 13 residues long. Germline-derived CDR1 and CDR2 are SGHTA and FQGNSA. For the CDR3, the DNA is TGTGCCAGCTCAAGCCCAGCCCCCTATGGCTACACCTTC. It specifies CASSSPAPYGYTF.

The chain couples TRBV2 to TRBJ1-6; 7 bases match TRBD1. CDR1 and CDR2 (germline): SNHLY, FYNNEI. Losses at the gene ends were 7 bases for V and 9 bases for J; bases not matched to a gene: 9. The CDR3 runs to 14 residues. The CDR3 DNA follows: TGTGCCAGCACCGACAGGGCGCGAATTTCACCCCTCCACTTT. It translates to CASTDRARISPLHF.

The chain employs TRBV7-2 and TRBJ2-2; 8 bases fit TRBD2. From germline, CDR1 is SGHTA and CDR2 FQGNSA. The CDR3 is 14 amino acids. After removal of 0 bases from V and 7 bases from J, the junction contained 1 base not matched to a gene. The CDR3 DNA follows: TGTGCCAGCAGCTTAGCCAGCGGGAGCGGGGAGCTGTTTTTT. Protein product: CASSLASGSGELFF.

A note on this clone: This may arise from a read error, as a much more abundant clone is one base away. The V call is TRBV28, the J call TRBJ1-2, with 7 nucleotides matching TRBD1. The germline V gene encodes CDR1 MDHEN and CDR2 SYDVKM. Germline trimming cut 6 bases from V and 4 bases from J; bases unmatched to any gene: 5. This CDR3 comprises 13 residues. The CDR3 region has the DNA TGTGCCAGCAGCGCGGGACAGCGCTATGGCTACACCTTC. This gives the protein CASSAGQRYGYTF.

CDR3 DNA sequence: TGTGCCAGCAGTTACCCCTCTCTAGCGGGAGCCTACGAGCAGTACTTC. Translated: CASSYPSLAGAYEQYF. The chain employs TRBV6-6 and TRBJ2-7, with TRBD2 matching over 10 bases. Germline values: CDR1 MNHNY, CDR2 SVGAGI (reference sequence). The V segment lost 2 bases and the J segment 2 bases; nucleotides outside the gene matches: 6. The CDR3 consists of 16 residues.

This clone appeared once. CDR3 sequence (DNA): TGTGCCAGCAGCACGGGACATCCAATCAGCACAGATACGCAGTATTTT. This sequence encodes CASSTGHPISTDTQYF. V is TRBV7-2 and J is TRBJ2-3; perhaps TRBD1 as D (6 bases). This CDR3 comprises 16 residues. Trimming stripped 5 bases from V and 0 bases from J, with 15 bases between. Looked up from germline, CDR1 is SGHTA and CDR2 is FQGNSA.

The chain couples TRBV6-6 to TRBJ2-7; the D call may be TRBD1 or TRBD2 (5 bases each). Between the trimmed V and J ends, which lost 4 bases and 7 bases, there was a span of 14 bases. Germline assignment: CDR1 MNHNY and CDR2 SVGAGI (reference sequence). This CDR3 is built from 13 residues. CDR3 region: CASSLRDGEEQYF. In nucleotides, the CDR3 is TGTGCCAGCAGTTTGAGGGACGGGGAGGAGCAGTACTTC.

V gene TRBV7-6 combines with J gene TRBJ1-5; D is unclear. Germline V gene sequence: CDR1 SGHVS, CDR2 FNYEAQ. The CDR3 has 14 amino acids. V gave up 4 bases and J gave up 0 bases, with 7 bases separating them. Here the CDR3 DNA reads TGTGCCAGCAGCTCGGGTCTTAGCAATCAGCCCCAGCATTTT. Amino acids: CASSSGLSNQPQHF. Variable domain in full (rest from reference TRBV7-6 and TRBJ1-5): GAGVSQSPRYKVTKRGQDVALRCDPISGHVSLYWYRQALGQGPEFLTYFNYEAQQDKSGLPNDRFSAERPEGSISTLTIQRTEQRDSAMYRCASSSGLSNQPQHFGDGTRLSIL.

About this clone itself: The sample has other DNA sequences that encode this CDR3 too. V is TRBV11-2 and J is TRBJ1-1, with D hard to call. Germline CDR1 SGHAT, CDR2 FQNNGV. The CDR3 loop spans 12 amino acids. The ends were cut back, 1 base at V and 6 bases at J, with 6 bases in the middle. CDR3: CASSLGRAEAFF. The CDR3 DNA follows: TGTGCCAGCAGCTTAGGGAGGGCTGAAGCTTTCTTT.